What follows are 23 T cell receptor beta chains derived from one specimen sequenced in a study of OX40 agonist ivuxolimab in advanced cancers. Library prep was done by the immunoSEQ multiplex PCR assay. Entries here come from immuneACCESS through TCRdb and include only in-frame sequences with V and J called. Some clones fail to appear in such tables; in the studies checked, an unresolved V gene covers under half of the shortfall, and the cause of the remainder is unknown. Present in this sample are approximately 92,000 clones, around 80% of which were seen just once. About 5.5% of the sample is held by the ten biggest clonotypes. Sequenced here: CD4+ or CD8+ T cells sorted from blood, sampled in a trial of the OX40 agonist ivuxolimab. The receptors shown here come from an adult with an advanced solid tumor such as melanoma, head and neck, liver or kidney cancer.

There are a few counts of this clone. The chain couples TRBV30 to TRBJ1-2; no reliable D call. Per the germline V gene, CDR1 is GTSNPN and CDR2 is SVGIG (reference sequence). This CDR3 has 11 residues. Trimming took off 2 bases at V and 8 bases at J, with 9 bases between the two ends. The CDR3 loop reads CAWSLSGGYTF. The CDR3 DNA follows: TGTGCCTGGAGTCTCTCGGGAGGCTACACCTTC.

V is TRBV7-6 and J is TRBJ2-3; 11 bases match TRBD2. Trimming took 5 bases from V and 1 from J; bases not matched to a gene: 5. The CDR3 loop spans 16 amino acids. Per germline, CDR1 SGHVS and CDR2 FNYEAQ. CDR3 coding DNA: TGTGCCAGCAGCCAACTAGCGGGAGTACGCACAGATACGCAGTATTTT. The encoded protein is CASSQLAGVRTDTQYF.

The chain recombines TRBV27 with TRBJ2-7, with D possibly matching TRBD1 (6 bases). V dropped 4 bases and J dropped 3 bases, with 13 bases sitting between them. Germline lookup yields CDR1 MNHEY and CDR2 SMNVEV (reference sequence). This CDR3 has 14 residues. CDR3 in amino acids: CASSSRQAGYEQYF. DNA of the CDR3: TGTGCCAGCAGTTCCCGACAGGCCGGCTACGAGCAGTACTTC.

The genes are TRBV10-3 and TRBJ2-3; the match to TRBD2 covers 7 bases. V lost 4 bases, J lost 2 bases, and 6 bases stayed unmatched. This CDR3 is built from 15 residues. Germline V gene lookup returns CDR1 ENHRY and CDR2 SYGVKD. The CDR3 spells CAISVPSGYTDTQYF. CDR3 in DNA: TGTGCCATCAGTGTACCTAGCGGATACACAGATACGCAGTATTTT.

The chain's CDR3 is CASSAGTSGDEQFF. The DNA of the CDR3 is TGCGCCAGCAGCGCCGGGACTAGCGGGGATGAGCAGTTCTTC. The gene calls are TRBV5-1 and TRBJ2-1; TRBD2 agrees at 13 bases. This CDR3 is built from 14 residues. J lost 8 bases, V lost 4 bases, and 3 bases had no gene match. The germline CDR1 and CDR2 sequences are SGHRS and YFSETQ.

The rearrangement joins TRBV5-1 to TRBJ2-1; either TRBD1 or TRBD2 may supply D (5 bases each). The germline V gene has CDR1 SGHRS and CDR2 YFSETQ. The CDR3 loop spans 14 amino acids. Trimming removed 4 bases from V and 8 bases from J, with 16 bases in between. The CDR3 DNA sequence: TGCGCCAGCAGCCCGGGACCCTCGGGTCATGAGCAGTTCTTC. Amino acid sequence: CASSPGPSGHEQFF.

The chain is built from TRBV7-3 and TRBJ2-1; the D gene is possibly TRBD2 (5 bases). The germline V gene has CDR1 SGHTA and CDR2 FQGTGA. With 4 bases removed from V and 8 bases from J, the gap between germline ends came to 12 bases. The CDR3 runs to 13 residues. The CDR3 spells CASSSNPGYEQFF. The CDR3 nucleotides are TGTGCCAGCAGCTCCAACCCGGGGTATGAGCAGTTCTTC.

The chain joins TRBV5-1 to TRBJ1-2; TRBD1 is a possible D gene (5 bases). V lost 3 bases, J lost 8 bases, and 14 bases lay in between. The germline V gene encodes CDR1 SGHRS and CDR2 YFSETQ. The CDR3 runs 13 residues. The DNA for the CDR3 is TGCGCCAGCAGCTCCGATGGGACTGGGGGCTACACCTTC. Translation gives CASSSDGTGGYTF.

The chain uses TRBV7-9 and TRBJ2-2; no reliable D call. V lost 1 base and J 4 bases, leaving 7 bases between the germline ends. The CDR3 loop spans 14 amino acids. The V gene's germline CDR1 is SEHNR and CDR2 FQNEAQ (reference sequence). The CDR3 DNA is TGTGCCAGCAGCTTAGATATCCCCACCGGGGAGCTGTTTTTT. Protein sequence: CASSLDIPTGELFF.

This clone was found once. The chain carries TRBV6-4 and TRBJ1-6; possible D gene TRBD1, 6 bases. V was clipped by 7 bases and J by 9 bases, with 19 bases between them. The length of the CDR3 is 15 residues. Germline CDR1 reads MRHNA; CDR2 reads SNTAGT. CDR3 nucleotides: TGTGCCAGCATTATGAACAGGGAGTGGAGTTCACCCCTCCACTTT. Protein product: CASIMNREWSSPLHF.

The chain has TRBV7-2 and TRBJ2-5, with 8 bases that match TRBD1. The V segment lost 8 bases and the J segment 5 bases; nucleotides outside the gene matches: 13. The CDR3 has 15 residues. Germline CDR1 reads SGHTA; CDR2 reads FQGNSA. CDR3 protein: CASGRAAGGEETQYF. CDR3 in DNA: TGTGCCAGCGGCCGGGCGGCAGGGGGCGAGGAGACCCAGTACTTC.

The chain recombines TRBV6-5 with TRBJ1-3; D is unresolved. V lost 0 bases, J lost 4 bases, and 4 bases lay in between. This CDR3 has 13 residues. The V gene's germline CDR1 is MNHEY and CDR2 SVGAGI. The CDR3 coding sequence is TGTGCCAGCAGTTACTCGACGGGAAACACCATATATTTT. Translation: CASSYSTGNTIYF.

The rearrangement joins TRBV4-3 to TRBJ2-3, with TRBD1 as a possible D gene (7 bases). V was clipped by 0 bases and J by 2 bases, with 18 bases between them. The germline gives CDR1 LGHNA, CDR2 YSLEER. This CDR3 contains 18 residues. The DNA for the CDR3 is TGCGCCAGCAGCCAAGATCGCCTCCAGGGGGGACACACAGATACGCAGTATTTT. This encodes CASSQDRLQGGHTDTQYF.

The V gene is TRBV9, the J gene TRBJ1-6; no reliable D call. V was pared by 4 bases and J by 7 bases, with 18 bases between. The CDR3 has 16 residues. Germline lookup yields CDR1 SGDLS and CDR2 YYNGEE. The DNA for the CDR3 is TGTGCCAGCAGCCCCCAGCAATTCCCTCGGAATTCACCCCTCCACTTT. Residues: CASSPQQFPRNSPLHF.

V usage is TRBV11-2 and J usage is TRBJ2-7; tentative D call: TRBD2 (5 bases). Germline V CDR1 and CDR2: SGHAT, FQNNGV. Trimming stripped 0 bases from V and 0 bases from J, with 6 bases between. The CDR3 runs 14 residues. CDR3 sequence reads: CASSLEGSSYEQYF. CDR3 DNA sequence: TGTGCCAGCAGCTTAGAAGGGAGCTCCTACGAGCAGTACTTC.

The chain uses TRBV4-1 and TRBJ2-3; TRBD2 agrees at 8 bases. Germline values: CDR1 MGHRA, CDR2 YSYEKL. After removal of 1 base from V and 5 bases from J, the junction contained 8 bases not matched to a gene. The CDR3 consists of 16 residues. CDR3 sequence: CASSQVDRGGRDTQYF. The CDR3, as DNA: TGCGCCAGCAGCCAAGTTGACCGGGGGGGCAGAGATACGCAGTATTTT.

The table lists this clone with a few counts. The V and J genes are TRBV5-1 and TRBJ2-3, with D unclear. The germline CDR1 and CDR2 sequences are SGHRS and YFSETQ. V was pared by 4 bases and J by 0 bases, with 15 bases between. This CDR3 is 16 amino acids long. The CDR3, as DNA: TGCGCCAGCAGCCCTCCCGAGCAAAGAAGCACAGATACGCAGTATTTT. Protein: CASSPPEQRSTDTQYF.

The J gene is TRBJ2-7, the V gene TRBV21-1; the table's D call TRBD1 went unverified against the DNA. TRBV21-1 is assigned pseudogene status. This CDR3 region has 17 residues. The DNA for the CDR3 is TGTGCCAGCAGCCCTCTTTTCTACAGGGGGGCAGGCTACGAGCAGTACTTC. Translating it yields CASSPLFYRGAGYEQYF.

This chain connects TRBV9 to TRBJ2-2, with 8 bases fitting TRBD1. CDR3 length: 15 residues. The germline CDR1 and CDR2 sequences are SGDLS and YYNGEE. The V segment lost 0 bases and the J segment 6 bases; nucleotides outside the gene matches: 4. DNA for the CDR3: TGTGCCAGCAGCGTAGGGACAGGGACGGCCGGGGAGCTGTTTTTT. Translation gives CASSVGTGTAGELFF.

This clone was seen a handful of times. The chain couples TRBV6-6 to TRBJ2-2, with TRBD1 matching 9 bases. Germline V gene lookup returns CDR1 MNHNY and CDR2 SVGAGI (reference sequence). There are 16 residues in the CDR3. Trimming took 8 bases from V and 0 from J; bases not matched to a gene: 7. CDR3 nucleotides: TGTGCCAGCTACACAGGGGGCCCCGCGAACACCGGGGAGCTGTTTTTT. Translated, it gives CASYTGGPANTGELFF.

CDR3 coding DNA: TGCGCCAGCAGCTTGCAGGACTCCTACGAGCAGTACTTC. Residues: CASSLQDSYEQYF. The chain has TRBV5-1 and TRBJ2-7; the D is unclear. Germline values: CDR1 SGHRS, CDR2 YFSETQ. This CDR3 has 13 amino acids. V gave up 1 base and J gave up 0 bases, with 5 bases separating them.

This clone was counted between two and nine times. The V gene is TRBV30, the J gene TRBJ1-2, with D possibly matching TRBD1 (5 bases). The V end was cut by 4 bases, the J end by 2 bases, with 14 bases between. This CDR3 is built from 14 residues. In germline, CDR1 is GTSNPN, CDR2 SVGIG (reference sequence). The CDR3, as DNA: TGTGCCTGGATTCGGCAGGGATGGAACTATGGCTACACCTTC. Protein: CAWIRQGWNYGYTF.

V is TRBV7-2 and J is TRBJ1-5; maybe TRBD1 (5 bases). V lost 3 bases to trimming and J lost 3 bases, with 6 bases between them. This CDR3 has 13 amino acids. Germline-derived CDR1 and CDR2 are SGHTA and FQGNSA. This CDR3 reads CASSLDINQPQHF. As DNA, the CDR3 is TGTGCCAGCAGCTTGGACATCAATCAGCCCCAGCATTTT.